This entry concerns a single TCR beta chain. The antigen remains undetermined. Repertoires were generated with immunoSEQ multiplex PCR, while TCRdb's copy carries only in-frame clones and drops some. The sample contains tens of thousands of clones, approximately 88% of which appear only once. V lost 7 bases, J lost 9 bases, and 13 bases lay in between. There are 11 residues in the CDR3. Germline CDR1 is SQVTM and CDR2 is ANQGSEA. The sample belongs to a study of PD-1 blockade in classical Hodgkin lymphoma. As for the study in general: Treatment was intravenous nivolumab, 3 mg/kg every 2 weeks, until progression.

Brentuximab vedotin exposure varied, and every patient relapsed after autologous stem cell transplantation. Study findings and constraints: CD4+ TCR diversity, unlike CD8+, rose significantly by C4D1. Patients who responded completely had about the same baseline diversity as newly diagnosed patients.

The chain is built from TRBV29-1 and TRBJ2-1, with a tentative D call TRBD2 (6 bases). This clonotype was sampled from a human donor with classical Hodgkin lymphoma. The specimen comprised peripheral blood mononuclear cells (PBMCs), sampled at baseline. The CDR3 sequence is CSGGVAAEQFF. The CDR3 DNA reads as TGCAGCGGGGGGGTGGCTGCTGAGCAGTTCTTC.